The clone carrying this T cell receptor (beta chain) was recorded many times. The sample is drawn from a study of T cells in Graves' hyperthyroidism and ophthalmopathy. Germline-derived CDR1 and CDR2 are MDHEN and SYDVKM. This CDR3 contains 19 residues. The ends were cut back, 3 bases at V and 1 base at J, with 24 bases in the middle. Amplified TCR beta CDR3 regions came from RNA transcripts. With the HTBI primer set, the TCR CDR3 went through a first round of RT-PCR. One entry per CDR3 protein results from TCRdb running MiXCR on the multiplex PCR reads. The sample has around 530,000 distinct CDR3 sequences; roughly 18% are singletons.

The chain couples TRBV28 to TRBJ1-1; D perhaps matches TRBD1 (5 bases). Sequencing used blood. The receptor was isolated from a woman under 30 with Graves' ophthalmopathy. The DNA of the CDR3 is TGTGCCAGCAGTTTCCCCACAACCTTTCGTAGGGGAGGGAACACTGAAGCTTTCTTT. Residues: CASSFPTTFRRGGNTEAFF.